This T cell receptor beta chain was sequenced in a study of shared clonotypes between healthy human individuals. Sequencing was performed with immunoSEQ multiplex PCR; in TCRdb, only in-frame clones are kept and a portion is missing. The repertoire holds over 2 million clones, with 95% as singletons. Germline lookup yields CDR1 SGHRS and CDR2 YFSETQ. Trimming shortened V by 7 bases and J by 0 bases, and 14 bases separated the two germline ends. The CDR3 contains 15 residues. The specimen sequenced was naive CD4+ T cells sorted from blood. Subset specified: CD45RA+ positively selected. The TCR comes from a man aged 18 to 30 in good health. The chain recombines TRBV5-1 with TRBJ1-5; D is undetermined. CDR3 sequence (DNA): TGCGCCAGCGCTCCTTCGGACGGTAGCAATCAGCCCCAGCATTTT. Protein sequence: CASAPSDGSNQPQHF. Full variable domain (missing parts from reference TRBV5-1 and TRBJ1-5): KAGVTQTPRYLIKTRGQQVTLSCSPISGHRSVSWYQQTPGQGLQFLFEYFSETQRNKGNFPGRFSGRQFSNSRSEMNVSTLELGDSALYLCASAPSDGSNQPQHFGDGTRLSIL.